The clone carrying this T cell receptor beta chain was seen once. The sample belongs to a study of cytomegalovirus exposure and HLA in healthy donors. PCR was performed using 60 Vbeta and 13 Jbeta primers. Generated by immunoSEQ multiplex PCR, the TCRdb table keeps only in-frame clones and is missing some. The table lists 150,000 to 200,000 clones, approximately 73% of them singletons, with approximately 1.5% in the top ten. The germline CDR1 and CDR2 sequences are MDHEN and SYDVKM. The J segment lost 2 bases and the V segment lost 7 bases, leaving 7 bases of the junction unmatched. The CDR3 consists of 14 residues.

This sequence originates from a man aged 45-65 years in good health and CMV-seronegative. The sequenced sample was PBMCs. The V and J genes are TRBV28 and TRBJ2-7, with 8 bases identical to TRBD1. CDR3: CASNPGGVPYEQYF. CDR3 coding DNA: TGTGCCAGCAACCCAGGGGGCGTTCCCTACGAGCAGTACTTC.